Below are 11 T cell receptor beta chains sequenced from a single sample in a study of blood T cell repertoires in COVID-19. Here immunoSEQ multiplex PCR was the method, and the copy in TCRdb shows in-frame clones only, minus some. The sample records under 250,000 clones, 84% being singletons. The sample was peripheral blood. These TCRs come from a woman aged 40 to 50 who had recovered from COVID-19.

The rearrangement uses TRBV6-5 and TRBJ2-1; TRBD1 might be the D (6 bases). This CDR3 is built from 14 residues. V was trimmed by 10 bases and J by 0 bases, leaving 13 bases between them. From germline, CDR1 is MNHEY and CDR2 SVGAGI. CDR3 bases: TGTGCCACCACAGGGCTGGGCTCCTACAATGAGCAGTTCTTC. Its translation: CATTGLGSYNEQFF.

V usage is TRBV28 and J usage is TRBJ2-2; D possibly corresponds to TRBD1 (5 bases). Germline loops: CDR1 MDHEN, CDR2 SYDVKM. This CDR3 region has 14 residues. V was shortened by 7 bases and J by 5 bases, with 14 bases between the two germline ends. The chain's CDR3 is CASKEPGRTGELFF. CDR3 sequence (DNA): TGTGCCAGCAAGGAGCCAGGGCGGACCGGGGAGCTGTTTTTT.

This clone appeared a single time. The chain has TRBV28 and TRBJ1-6, with D possibly matching TRBD1 (5 bases). The CDR3 length is 15 residues. In germline, CDR1 is MDHEN, CDR2 SYDVKM. Trimming removed 5 bases from V and 2 bases from J, with 10 bases in between. CDR3 loop: CASSPGGTYNSPLHF. As DNA, the CDR3 is TGTGCCAGCAGTCCCGGGGGAACCTATAATTCACCCCTCCACTTT.

The chain recombines TRBV10-3 with TRBJ2-1; possibly TRBD2 for D (5 bases). CDR1 and CDR2 (germline): ENHRY, SYGVKD. V was pared by 2 bases and J by 0 bases, with 8 bases between. This CDR3 is 15 amino acids long. The CDR3 sequence is CAISEITSSYNEQFF. The CDR3 DNA follows: TGTGCCATCAGTGAGATCACTAGCTCCTACAATGAGCAGTTCTTC.

V is TRBV18 and J is TRBJ2-5; TRBD1 matches at 9 bases. Germline trimming cut 2 bases from V and 1 base from J; bases unmatched to any gene: 5. Germline V gene sequence: CDR1 KGHSH, CDR2 LQKENI. This CDR3 has 16 amino acids. CDR3: CASSPGTGHLQETQYF. The DNA of the CDR3 is TGTGCCAGCTCACCAGGGACAGGGCACCTCCAAGAGACCCAGTACTTC.

The V gene is TRBV2, the J gene TRBJ2-5, with TRBD2 matching 8 bases. CDR1 is SNHLY and CDR2 is FYNNEI in the germline V gene. The CDR3 has 16 amino acids. V gave up 11 bases and J gave up 2 bases; unmatched junction bases: 16. The CDR3 bases are TGTGCCGGACAAATGGAACGGGGGGGCTGGCAAGAGACCCAGTACTTC. This codes for CAGQMERGGWQETQYF.

This clone was recorded only once. The rearrangement links TRBV7-9 to TRBJ1-6; D is possibly TRBD1 (5 bases). CDR1 is SEHNR, CDR2 FQNEAQ, per germline (reference sequence). The CDR3 is made up of 15 amino acids. Trimming left V 7 bases short and J 2 bases short, with 12 bases between. The CDR3 region has the DNA TGTGCCAGCACCCAACCAGGGACCTATAATTCACCCCTCCACTTT. Translating gives CASTQPGTYNSPLHF.

J is TRBJ1-5 and V is TRBV21-1; the D segment call TRBD1 is taken from the table without a DNA check. TRBV21-1 is shown as a pseudogene. The CDR3 has 15 amino acids. As DNA, the CDR3 is TGTGCCAGCTTAGTCCCCGGGACAGGGAATCAGCCCCAGCATTTT. Translation gives CASLVPGTGNQPQHF.

The chain employs TRBV6-1 and TRBJ1-5, with D perhaps TRBD1 (6 bases). V was shortened by 2 bases and J by 4 bases, with 15 bases between the two germline ends. This CDR3 contains 16 residues. Germline V CDR1 and CDR2: MNHNS, SASEGT. CDR3 coding DNA: TGTGCCAGCAGTGAAAGGGGGGGAGGGGTAAATCAGCCCCAGCATTTT. Translated: CASSERGGGVNQPQHF.

V usage is TRBV19 and J usage is TRBJ2-1; 7 nucleotides line up with TRBD1. With V trimmed by 3 bases and J by 5 bases, 10 bases remained unmatched. The CDR3 sequence is 16 residues long. The germline gives CDR1 LNHDA, CDR2 SQIVND (reference sequence). The DNA for the CDR3 is TGTGCCAGTAGTATTATCACAACAGGGGAGAACAATGAGCAGTTCTTC. It yields the protein CASSIITTGENNEQFF.

The chain has TRBV5-5 and TRBJ2-5; 9 positions agree with TRBD2. Per germline, CDR1 SGHKS and CDR2 YYEKEE (reference sequence). Trimming at V came to 1 base and at J to 4 bases, leaving 8 bases not matched to a gene. This CDR3 is built from 16 residues. The CDR3 reads CASSLRGGGAGETQYF. The CDR3 nucleotides are TGTGCCAGCAGCTTGCGGGGCGGGGGGGCTGGAGAGACCCAGTACTTC.